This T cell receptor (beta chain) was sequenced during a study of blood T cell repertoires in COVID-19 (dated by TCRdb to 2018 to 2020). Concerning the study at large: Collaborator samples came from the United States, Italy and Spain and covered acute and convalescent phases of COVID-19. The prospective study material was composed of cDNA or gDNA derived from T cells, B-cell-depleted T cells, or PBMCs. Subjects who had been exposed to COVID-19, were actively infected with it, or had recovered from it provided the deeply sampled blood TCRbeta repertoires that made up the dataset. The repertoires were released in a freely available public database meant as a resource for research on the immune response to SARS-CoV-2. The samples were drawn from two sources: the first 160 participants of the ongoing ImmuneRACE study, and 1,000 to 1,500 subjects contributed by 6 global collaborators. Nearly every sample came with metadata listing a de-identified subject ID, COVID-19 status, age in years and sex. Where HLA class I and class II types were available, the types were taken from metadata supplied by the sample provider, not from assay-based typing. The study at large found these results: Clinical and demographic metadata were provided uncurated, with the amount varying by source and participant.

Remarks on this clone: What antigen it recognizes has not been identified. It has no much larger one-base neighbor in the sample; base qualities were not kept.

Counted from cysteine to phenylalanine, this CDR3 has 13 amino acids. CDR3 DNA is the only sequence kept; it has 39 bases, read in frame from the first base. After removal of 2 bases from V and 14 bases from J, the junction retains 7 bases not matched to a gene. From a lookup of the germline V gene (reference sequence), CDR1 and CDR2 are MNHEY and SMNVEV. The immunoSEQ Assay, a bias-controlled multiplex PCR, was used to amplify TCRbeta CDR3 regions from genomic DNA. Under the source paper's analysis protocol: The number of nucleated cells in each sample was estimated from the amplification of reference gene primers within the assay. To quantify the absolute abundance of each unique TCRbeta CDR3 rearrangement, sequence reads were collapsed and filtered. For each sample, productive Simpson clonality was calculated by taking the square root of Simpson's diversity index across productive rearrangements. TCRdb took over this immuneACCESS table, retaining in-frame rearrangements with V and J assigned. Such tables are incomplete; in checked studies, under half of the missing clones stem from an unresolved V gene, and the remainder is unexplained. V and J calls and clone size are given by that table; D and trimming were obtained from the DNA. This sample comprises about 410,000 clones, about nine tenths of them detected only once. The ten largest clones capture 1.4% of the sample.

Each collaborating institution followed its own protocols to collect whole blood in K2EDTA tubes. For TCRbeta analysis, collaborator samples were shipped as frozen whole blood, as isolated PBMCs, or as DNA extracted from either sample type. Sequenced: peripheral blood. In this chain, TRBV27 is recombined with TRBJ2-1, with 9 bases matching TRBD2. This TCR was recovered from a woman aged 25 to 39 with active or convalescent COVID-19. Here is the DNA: TGTGCCAGCAGTTTAATAGCGGGGGACCTTGAGTTCTTC. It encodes CASSLIAGDLEFF.